This entry concerns a single TCR beta chain. This clonotype was observed a few times. Its recognized antigen is unknown. No much larger clone exists at a distance of one base, and base qualities are not known. This entry belongs to a study (dated by TCRdb to 2016 to 2018). Measured from the cysteine to the phenylalanine, the CDR3 is 15 residues long. Only the CDR3 DNA stays, 45 bases, in frame from base 1. V is shortened by 4 bases, J by 6 bases, and the region joining them spans 17 bases. CDR1 and CDR2 were assigned from the germline V gene as SGHRS and YFSETQ. The library relied on RT-PCR. Sequencing took place on an Illumina MiSeq. TCRdb passed the public sequencing reads through fastp at Q25 and MiXCR, retaining productive beta sequences. For every CDR3 protein sequence, its rows merge into one entry that carries the most common genes and DNA. The sample yields about 680,000 distinct CDR3 sequences; about 14% were counted once. The ten largest clones represent around 3.3% of the sample.

The chain is encoded by TRBV5-1 joined to TRBJ2-1; the D gene assignment is ambiguous. The clonotype was recovered from a female donor in good health, serving as a healthy control. The specimen was memory CD4+ T cells from blood. The CDR3 here reads CASSPFMLVGNEQFF. The DNA sequence is TGCGCCAGCAGCCCCTTCATGTTGGTGGGCAATGAGCAGTTCTTC.